This T cell receptor beta chain stems from a study of T cells expressing NK-cell markers. Study results and caveats: The contribution of dominant NKG2C+ clonotypes to CD8+ T cells in more than five donors was 1.0-7.0%.

In the case of this clonotype: Antigen unknown.

Production of TCR beta cDNA relied on 5'RACE template switching with UMIs. For each CDR3 protein, TCRdb gives one entry from its re-call of the 5' RACE reads, without DNA. Seen in this sample are over 250,000 distinct CDR3 sequences; the ten most common clones hold 4% to 5%. The source material was blood T cells: a sorted CD56 or NKG2C T cell subset, CD4+ or CD8+ T cells, or bulk PBMC T cells (not recorded which). The source is a woman between 18 and 70 years old in good health.

The CDR3 reads CASSVQGIENEKLFF. V usage is TRBV5-1 and J usage is TRBJ1-4; as DNA is missing, the TRBD1 call by TCRdb cannot be tested. Germline V gives CDR1 SGHRS, CDR2 YFSETQ. This CDR3 is 15 amino acids long.